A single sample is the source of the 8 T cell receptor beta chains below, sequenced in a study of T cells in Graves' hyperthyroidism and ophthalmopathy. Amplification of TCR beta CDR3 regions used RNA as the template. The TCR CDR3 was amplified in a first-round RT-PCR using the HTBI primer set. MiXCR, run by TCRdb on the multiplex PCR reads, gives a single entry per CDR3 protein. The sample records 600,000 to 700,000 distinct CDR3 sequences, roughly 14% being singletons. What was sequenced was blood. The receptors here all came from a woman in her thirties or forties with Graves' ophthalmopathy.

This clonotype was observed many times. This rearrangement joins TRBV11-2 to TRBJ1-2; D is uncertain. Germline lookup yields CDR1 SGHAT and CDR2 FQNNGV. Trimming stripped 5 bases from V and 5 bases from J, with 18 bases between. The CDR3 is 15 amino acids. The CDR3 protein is CASSREAEGGYGYTF. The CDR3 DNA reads TGTGCCAGCAGCAGAGAGGCAGAGGGAGGTTATGGCTACACCTTC.

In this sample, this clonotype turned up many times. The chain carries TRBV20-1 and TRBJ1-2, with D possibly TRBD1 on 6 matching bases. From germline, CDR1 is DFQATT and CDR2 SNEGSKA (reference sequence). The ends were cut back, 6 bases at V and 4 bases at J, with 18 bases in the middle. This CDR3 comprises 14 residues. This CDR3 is CSAMTQGYGYGYTF. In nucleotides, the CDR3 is TGCAGTGCCATGACCCAGGGGTATGGCTATGGCTACACCTTC.

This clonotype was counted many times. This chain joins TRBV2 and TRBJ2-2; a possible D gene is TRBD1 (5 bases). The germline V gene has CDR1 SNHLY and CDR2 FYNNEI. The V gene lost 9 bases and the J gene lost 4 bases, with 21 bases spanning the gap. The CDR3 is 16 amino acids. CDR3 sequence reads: CASSKGWGSSTGELFF. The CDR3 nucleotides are TGTGCCAGTTCGAAGGGGTGGGGCTCGTCCACCGGGGAGCTGTTTTTT.

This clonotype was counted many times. CDR3 DNA: TGCAGCGTCAAGGGACAGGGGAACGAGCAGTACTTC. This gives the protein CSVKGQGNEQYF. V is TRBV29-1 and J is TRBJ2-7, with 10 positions matching TRBD1. V lost 6 bases to trimming and J lost 5 bases; unmatched junction nucleotides: 4. The CDR3 is 12 amino acids. CDR1 SQVTM and CDR2 ANQGSEA come from the germline V gene.

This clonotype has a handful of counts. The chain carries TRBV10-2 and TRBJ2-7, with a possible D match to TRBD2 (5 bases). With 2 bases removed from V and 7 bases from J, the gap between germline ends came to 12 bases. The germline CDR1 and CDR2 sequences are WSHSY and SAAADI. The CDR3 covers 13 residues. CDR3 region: CASSEADSGEQYF. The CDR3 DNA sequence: TGCGCCAGCAGTGAGGCAGACTCGGGGGAGCAGTACTTC.

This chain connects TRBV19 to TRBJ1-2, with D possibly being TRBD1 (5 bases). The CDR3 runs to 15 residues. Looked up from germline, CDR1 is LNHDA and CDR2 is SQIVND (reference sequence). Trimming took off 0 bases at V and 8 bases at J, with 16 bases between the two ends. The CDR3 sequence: CASSIDPQGSGGYTF. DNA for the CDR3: TGTGCCAGTAGTATAGATCCTCAGGGTTCGGGAGGCTACACCTTC. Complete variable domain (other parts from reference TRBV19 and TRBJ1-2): DGGITQSPKYLFRKEGQNVTLSCEQNLNHDAMYWYRQDPGQGLRLIYYSQIVNDFQKGDIAEGYSVSREKKESFPLTVTSAQKNPTAFYLCASSIDPQGSGGYTFGSGTRLTVV.

Here the CDR3 reads CASSIDRGLATVTGELFF. In DNA form, the CDR3 reads TGTGCCAGTAGTATAGATCGGGGACTAGCAACCGTCACCGGGGAGCTGTTTTTT. This chain uses TRBV19 with TRBJ2-2; 9 bases line up with TRBD2. J was trimmed by 4 bases and V by 0 bases; bases with no gene match: 9. The germline V gene encodes CDR1 LNHDA and CDR2 SQIVND (reference sequence). There are 18 residues in the CDR3.

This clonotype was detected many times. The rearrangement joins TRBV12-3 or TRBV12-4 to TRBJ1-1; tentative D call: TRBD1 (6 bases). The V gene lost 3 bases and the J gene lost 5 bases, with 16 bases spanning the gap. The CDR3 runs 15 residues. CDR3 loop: CASSFEQGRGTEAFF. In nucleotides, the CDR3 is TGTGCCAGCAGTTTTGAACAGGGAAGGGGAACTGAAGCTTTCTTT.